The 27 T cell receptor beta chains reported below all come from one sample, sequenced in a study of cytomegalovirus exposure and HLA in healthy donors. With 60 Vbeta and 13 Jbeta primers, the PCR was carried out. Profiling relied on immunoSEQ multiplex PCR, and the TCRdb table lists in-frame clones only, not all of them. The sample contains under 200,000 clones, around three quarters of which appear only once. The sample comprised PBMCs. The receptor source for this set is a man in his fifties in good health and CMV-seropositive.

The V call is TRBV2, the J call TRBJ1-4; maybe TRBD1 (5 bases). The CDR3 has 14 amino acids. Per germline, CDR1 SNHLY and CDR2 FYNNEI. Trimming pared 3 bases from V and 8 bases from J, leaving 13 bases between. Here the CDR3 reads CASSDRGGGEKLFF. Written as DNA, the CDR3 is TGTGCCAGCAGTGATAGGGGAGGTGGAGAAAAACTGTTTTTT.

J is TRBJ1-4 and V is TRBV7-9, with TRBD1 matching over 7 bases. CDR1 and CDR2 from the germline V gene are SEHNR and FQNEAQ (reference sequence). V shed 3 bases and J 7 bases; nucleotides not matched to a gene: 5. The CDR3 consists of 14 residues. The CDR3 DNA reads as TGTGCCAGCAGCTTCAGGGGGTCTCTTGAAAAACTGTTTTTT. Translating gives CASSFRGSLEKLFF.

The chain links TRBV7-7 to TRBJ2-5; TRBD1 aligns across 11 bases. The CDR3 length is 18 residues. CDR1 is SSHAT and CDR2 is FNYEAQ in the germline V gene (reference sequence). V dropped 5 bases and J dropped 5; count of bases not matched to a gene: 16. This chain's CDR3 is CASSAAGTGGWGGETQYF. CDR3 in DNA: TGTGCCAGCAGCGCCGCCGGGACAGGGGGATGGGGTGGGGAGACCCAGTACTTC.

V is TRBV18 and J is TRBJ2-7; D possibly corresponds to TRBD1 (5 bases). The CDR3 is made up of 12 amino acids. Germline V lookup: CDR1 KGHSH, CDR2 LQKENI. Trimming shortened V by 3 bases and J by 2 bases, and 5 bases separated the two germline ends. The CDR3 DNA sequence: TGTGCCAGCTCACCGGACACCTACGAGCAGTACTTC. Its translation: CASSPDTYEQYF.

This chain uses TRBV18 with TRBJ2-7, with D perhaps TRBD2 (5 bases). The CDR3 is 13 amino acids. CDR1 and CDR2 from the germline V gene are KGHSH and LQKENI. V lost 6 bases and J 2 bases, leaving 11 bases between the germline ends. The CDR3 DNA is TGTGCCAGCTCTCCTCCGCGGGCCTACGAGCAGTACTTC. The encoded protein is CASSPPRAYEQYF.

The CDR3 sequence: CASGLTGVEQYF. The CDR3 region has the DNA TGCGCCAGCGGACTCACCGGGGTCGAGCAGTACTTC. The chain employs TRBV5-1 and TRBJ2-7, with D tentatively TRBD2 (5 bases). V dropped 7 bases and J dropped 6 bases, with 14 bases sitting between them. CDR1 is SGHRS and CDR2 is YFSETQ in the germline V gene. The CDR3 runs to 12 residues.

This chain joins TRBV4-1 and TRBJ2-7; D remains ambiguous. The CDR3 extends over 16 amino acids. From germline, CDR1 is MGHRA and CDR2 YSYEKL. The ends were cut back, 4 bases at V and 0 bases at J, with 16 bases in the middle. The CDR3: CASSPTRILNSYEQYF. CDR3 sequence (DNA): TGCGCCAGCAGCCCGACACGAATCCTGAACTCCTACGAGCAGTACTTC.

The chain carries TRBV5-1 and TRBJ1-2; D ambiguous. Per the germline V gene, CDR1 is SGHRS and CDR2 is YFSETQ. The CDR3 is 14 residues long. The V gene lost 4 bases and the J gene lost 3 bases, with 13 bases spanning the gap. As DNA, the CDR3 is TGCGCCAGCAGCCCCCAAGACACCCACTATGGCTACACCTTC. Translation gives CASSPQDTHYGYTF.

The chain combines TRBV6-5 with TRBJ1-2; 10 positions agree with TRBD1. With V trimmed by 4 bases and J by 5 bases, 7 bases remained unmatched. CDR1 MNHEY and CDR2 SVGAGI come from the germline V gene. The CDR3 sequence is 15 residues long. CDR3 sequence: CASSSDRGRLYGYTF. The CDR3 coding sequence is TGTGCCAGCAGTTCCGACAGGGGGCGCCTTTATGGCTACACCTTC.

The gene calls are TRBV9 and TRBJ2-3, with D tentatively TRBD2 (5 bases). V lost 4 bases and J lost 5, with 11 bases in between. This CDR3 spans 13 amino acids. The germline V gene has CDR1 SGDLS and CDR2 YYNGEE. DNA of the CDR3: TGTGCCAGCAGCTCTCACGGGGAAGATACGCAGTATTTT. Its protein is CASSSHGEDTQYF.

The chain carries TRBV6-5 and TRBJ1-6, with D hard to call. The CDR3 consists of 14 residues. Germline CDR1 is MNHEY and CDR2 is SVGAGI. V shed 2 bases and J shed 7 bases, with 9 bases lying between them. The CDR3 loop is CASSYDRENSPLHF. The CDR3 nucleotides are TGTGCCAGCAGTTACGATAGGGAGAATTCACCCCTCCACTTT.

V is TRBV5-6 and J is TRBJ1-5; D not certain. The germline V gene encodes CDR1 SGHDT and CDR2 YYEEEE. The germline V and J ends were trimmed by 1 base and 5 bases, with 4 bases remaining between them. This CDR3 contains 12 residues. The CDR3: CASSLLDQPQHF. CDR3 nucleotide sequence: TGTGCCAGCAGCTTGTTAGATCAGCCCCAGCATTTT. Together with reference TRBV5-6 and TRBJ1-5, the CDR3 gives the full variable domain: DAGVTQSPTHLIKTRGQQVTLRCSPKSGHDTVSWYQQALGQGPQFIFQYYEEEERQRGNFPDRFSGHQFPNYSSELNVNALLLGDSALYLCASSLLDQPQHFGDGTRLSIL.

The chain's CDR3 is CASSEFPGEAFF. The CDR3 bases are TGCGCCAGCAGTGAGTTCCCAGGGGAAGCTTTCTTT. This chain links TRBV10-2 with TRBJ1-1; possible D gene TRBD1, 5 bases. The germline gives CDR1 WSHSY, CDR2 SAAADI. This CDR3 contains 12 residues. V lost 1 base and J lost 8, with 8 bases in between.

The chain has TRBV7-9 and TRBJ1-1, with TRBD1 as a possible D gene (5 bases). This CDR3 has 12 residues. Germline V gene lookup returns CDR1 SEHNR and CDR2 FQNEAQ (reference sequence). V lost 2 bases to trimming and J lost 10 bases, with 11 bases between them. The CDR3 coding sequence is TGTGCCAGCAGCTTATCGGGGGTGATAGCTTTCTTT. Encoded protein: CASSLSGVIAFF.

This clone was observed once. The chain joins TRBV4-1 to TRBJ1-5; 7 positions agree with TRBD1. Germline-derived CDR1 and CDR2 are MGHRA and YSYEKL. The CDR3 runs 17 residues. V was clipped by 2 bases and J by 0 bases; unmatched bases: 7. The CDR3 nucleotides are TGCGCCAGCAGCCAATACGGGACAGCAGATAGCAATCAGCCCCAGCATTTT. Amino acid sequence: CASSQYGTADSNQPQHF.

This chain connects TRBV7-3 to TRBJ1-1; D is uncertain. Germline CDR1 SGHTA, CDR2 FQGTGA. The CDR3 sequence is 13 residues long. V was clipped by 4 bases and J by 11 bases, with 17 bases between them. The CDR3 DNA reads as TGTGCCAGCAGCTCAGGCAGGAGCGGAAAGGCTTTCTTT. This translates into CASSSGRSGKAFF.

J is TRBJ2-7 and V is TRBV11-2; 11 bases line up with TRBD2. The germline gives CDR1 SGHAT, CDR2 FQNNGV. The trim removed 0 bases at V and 4 bases at J, leaving 5 bases unmatched. CDR3 length: 16 amino acids. The CDR3 region has the DNA TGTGCCAGCAGCTTAGATCTCCTAGCGGGGGGATACGAGCAGTACTTC. Its protein product is CASSLDLLAGGYEQYF.

The chain uses TRBV27 and TRBJ2-5, with a weak D call TRBD2 (6 bases). V was pared by 2 bases and J by 2 bases, with 9 bases between. Germline-derived CDR1 and CDR2 are MNHEY and SMNVEV (reference sequence). The CDR3 covers 14 residues. The CDR3 is CASSLGGKQETQYF. CDR3 DNA sequence: TGTGCCAGCAGTTTAGGGGGGAAACAAGAGACCCAGTACTTC.

This clone was seen once. V usage is TRBV11-2 and J usage is TRBJ1-5, with D possibly TRBD1 on 6 matching bases. The CDR3 is 13 amino acids. Germline V gene data show CDR1 as SGHAT and CDR2 as FQNNGV. V gave up 2 bases and J gave up 7 bases, with 9 bases separating them. CDR3 amino acids: CASSLSDSQPQHF. The CDR3 region has the DNA TGTGCCAGCAGCTTATCGGACAGCCAGCCCCAGCATTTT.

About this clone: Relative to the germline gene, one junction end is altered; a read error may explain this. The chain has TRBV7-9 and TRBJ2-7; 10 bases map to TRBD1. The length of the CDR3 is 13 residues. Germline-derived CDR1 and CDR2 are SEHNR and FQNEAQ (reference sequence). For the CDR3, the DNA is TGTGCCAGCAGCTTAGAAGGGACAGGGGATCCGTGCTTC. Translation gives CASSLEGTGDPCF.

The rearrangement links TRBV27 to TRBJ2-1; D might be TRBD2 (7 bases). Trimming shortened V by 2 bases and J by 4 bases, and 9 bases separated the two germline ends. The CDR3 covers 14 residues. Per the germline V gene, CDR1 is MNHEY and CDR2 is SMNVEV (reference sequence). For the CDR3, the DNA is TGTGCCAGCAGTTTACGGGGGGCTTACAATGAGCAGTTCTTC. Translating it yields CASSLRGAYNEQFF.

This chain uses TRBV10-1 with TRBJ1-1; tentative D call: TRBD1 (5 bases). The germline V and J ends were trimmed by 6 bases and 1 base, with 12 bases remaining between them. This CDR3 has 14 residues. Germline V CDR1 and CDR2: WNHNN, SYGVQD (reference sequence). CDR3: CASSQGWGNTEAFF. CDR3 coding DNA: TGCGCCAGCAGCCAGGGTTGGGGGAACACTGAAGCTTTCTTT.

The chain joins TRBV2 to TRBJ2-5, with 11 bases identical to TRBD1. The CDR3 spans 15 residues. Per germline, CDR1 SNHLY and CDR2 FYNNEI. With 7 bases clipped from V and 4 bases from J, the junction kept 8 bases outside the gene matches. Here the CDR3 reads CASIGQGALGETQYF. As DNA, the CDR3 is TGTGCCAGCATCGGACAGGGGGCGCTCGGAGAGACCCAGTACTTC.

The V call is TRBV30, the J call TRBJ1-6; D may be TRBD1 (5 bases). The CDR3 length is 14 residues. The V gene lost 5 bases and the J gene lost 0 bases, with 8 bases spanning the gap. Per germline, CDR1 GTSNPN and CDR2 SVGIG (reference sequence). CDR3 DNA sequence: TGTGCCTGGTCGGGGGGCTCCTATAATTCACCCCTCCACTTT. It codes for CAWSGGSYNSPLHF.

The DNA for the CDR3 is TGTGCCACCAGCAGGGGAGACAGGGGGCTGGCAGATACGCAGTATTTT. It specifies CATSRGDRGLADTQYF. This sequence joins TRBV15 and TRBJ2-3; 10 nucleotides line up with TRBD1. The junction had 7 bases not matched to a gene; V was cut back by 3 bases and J by 4 bases. Germline CDR1 and CDR2: LNHNV and YYDKDF (reference sequence). The CDR3 runs to 16 residues.

This clone was counted only a few times. The V gene is TRBV2, the J gene TRBJ2-5; the match to TRBD1 covers 7 bases. CDR1 SNHLY and CDR2 FYNNEI come from the germline V gene. This CDR3 has 16 residues. J gave up 7 bases and V 8 bases, and 19 bases lay outside the gene matches. The CDR3 reads CASPGPAGTEYGTQYF. In nucleotides, the CDR3 is TGTGCCAGCCCGGGTCCCGCAGGGACAGAATATGGGACCCAGTACTTC.

The chain is built from TRBV7-2 and TRBJ1-3, with 8 bases fitting TRBD1. V dropped 3 bases and J dropped 5; count of bases not matched to a gene: 6. Germline CDR1 and CDR2: SGHTA and FQGNSA. The CDR3 sequence is 15 residues long. This CDR3 reads CASSFRTGWRNTIYF. The DNA of the CDR3 is TGTGCCAGCAGCTTCCGGACAGGGTGGAGAAACACCATATATTTT.